This T cell receptor (beta chain) appears in the sequencing data of a study of post-analysis software for immune sequencing data. The germline V gene has CDR1 LGHNT and CDR2 FRNRAP. The CDR3 spans 17 residues. V dropped 1 base and J dropped 5 bases, with 18 bases sitting between them. Points from the study as a whole: Patients had higher frequencies than controls of about five TRBV segments, including TRBV5-6, TRBV5-1 and TRBV20-1.

Unique molecular identifiers were carried by the TCR beta cDNA libraries. With about 0.95 to 10 million T cells as the source, 540,000 or so cDNA molecules resulted. TCRdb fed the PCR reads into MiXCR, producing one record per CDR3 protein. The sample carries some 690,000 distinct CDR3 sequences, 30% recorded once. A remark on this clonotype: As yet, its antigen is unknown.

The chain carries TRBV12-5 and TRBJ2-1, with D possibly TRBD2 on 7 matching bases. The sample was blood. The clonotype was recovered from a girl aged 5-17 years with multiple sclerosis. The CDR3 here is CASGLDPRGGFHNEQFF. The CDR3 DNA reads as TGTGCTAGTGGTTTGGACCCTCGCGGGGGCTTCCACAATGAGCAGTTCTTC.